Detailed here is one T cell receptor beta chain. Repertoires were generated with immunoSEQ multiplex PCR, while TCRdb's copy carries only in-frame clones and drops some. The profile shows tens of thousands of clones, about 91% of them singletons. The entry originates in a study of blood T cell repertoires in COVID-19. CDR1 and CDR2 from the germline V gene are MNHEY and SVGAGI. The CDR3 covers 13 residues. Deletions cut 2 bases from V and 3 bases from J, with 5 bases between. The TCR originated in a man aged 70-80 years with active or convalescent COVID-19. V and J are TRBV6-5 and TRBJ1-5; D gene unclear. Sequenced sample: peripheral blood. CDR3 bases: TGTGCCAGCAGTTACAAATACAATCAGCCCCAGCATTTT. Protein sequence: CASSYKYNQPQHF.